This T cell receptor beta chain appears in the sequencing data of a study of blood T cell repertoires in COVID-19. The table came from immunoSEQ multiplex PCR; TCRdb's copy has only in-frame clones and leaves some out. The table includes around 120,000 clones, approximately 79% detected once. This clone was observed a few times. The specimen sequenced was peripheral blood. The receptor was derived from a man in his 70s with active or convalescent COVID-19.

The CDR3 sequence: CASSPPGQGAGGNTIYF. The DNA of the CDR3 is TGTGCCAGCAGTCCTCCGGGACAGGGAGCGGGTGGAAACACCATATATTTT. The chain employs TRBV28 and TRBJ1-3, with 9 bases matching TRBD1. J was trimmed by 3 bases and V by 5 bases; bases with no gene match: 11. Germline CDR1 is MDHEN and CDR2 is SYDVKM. This CDR3 region has 17 residues.